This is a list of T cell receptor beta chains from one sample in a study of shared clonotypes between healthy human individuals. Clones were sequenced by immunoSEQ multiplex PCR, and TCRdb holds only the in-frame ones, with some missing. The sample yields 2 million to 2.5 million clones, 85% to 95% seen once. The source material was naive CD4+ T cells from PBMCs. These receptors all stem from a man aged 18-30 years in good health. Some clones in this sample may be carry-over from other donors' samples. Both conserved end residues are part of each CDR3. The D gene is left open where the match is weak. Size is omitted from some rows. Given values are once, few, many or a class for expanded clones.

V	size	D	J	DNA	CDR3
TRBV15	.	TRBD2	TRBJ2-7	TGTGCCACCAGCAGAGATCTGAGCGGGAGGGCCATATACGAGCAGTACTTC	CATSRDLSGRAIYEQYF
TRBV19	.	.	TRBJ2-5	TGTGCCAGTAGTATCCTTTTTCGGCGGGGTGGGGAGACCCAGTACTTC	CASSILFRRGGETQYF
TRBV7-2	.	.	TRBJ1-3	TGTGCCAGCTCGAGGGGGAGCTCTGGAAACACCATATATTTT	CASSRGSSGNTIYF
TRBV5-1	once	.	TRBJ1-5	TGCGCCAGCAGCTTGGTGGGGGGTGCGGGCAATCAGCCCCAGCATTTT	CASSLVGGAGNQPQHF
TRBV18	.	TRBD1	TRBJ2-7	TGTGCCAGCACGGACAGGGTCGAGCAGTACTTC	CASTDRVEQYF
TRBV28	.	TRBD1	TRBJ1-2	TGTGCCAGCAGTTTGGGGGACAGGGGCCTCTTCTATGGCTACACCTTC	CASSLGDRGLFYGYTF
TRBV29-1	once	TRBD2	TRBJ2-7	TGCAGCGTTGGCCTAGCGGGAGACGGCGAGCAGTACTTC	CSVGLAGDGEQYF
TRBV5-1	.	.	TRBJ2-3	TGCGCCAGCAGCTTGGATTCCGCAGATACGCAGTATTTT	CASSLDSADTQYF
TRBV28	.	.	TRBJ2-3	TGTGCCAGCAGTTTAGTCCAGGGGGGTATAGATACGCAGTATTTT	CASSLVQGGIDTQYF
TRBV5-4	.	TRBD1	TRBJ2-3	TGTGCCAGCAGCCCCGGGACAGGGAGGTTCACAGATACGCAGTATTTT	CASSPGTGRFTDTQYF
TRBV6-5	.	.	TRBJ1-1	TGTGCCAGCAGTTACTCGCGGACGGCTTTAGGAGCTTTCTTT	CASSYSRTALGAFF
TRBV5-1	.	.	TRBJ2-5	TGCGCCAGCAGCTGGACATTGGGGTCGGGAGAGACCCAGTACTTC	CASSWTLGSGETQYF
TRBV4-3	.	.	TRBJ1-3	TGCGCCAGCAGCCAAGAACTAGGACCTGGAAACACCATATATTTT	CASSQELGPGNTIYF
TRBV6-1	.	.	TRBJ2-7	TGTGCCAGCAGTTTGTGGACAGAAACCTACGAGCAGTACTTC	CASSLWTETYEQYF
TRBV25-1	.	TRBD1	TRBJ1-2	TGTGCCAGCAGTAGGGGACAGATCTATGGCTACACCTTC	CASSRGQIYGYTF
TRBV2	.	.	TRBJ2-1	TGTGCCAGCAGTAAACAGGTGAGCTCCTACAATGAGCAGTTCTTC	CASSKQVSSYNEQFF
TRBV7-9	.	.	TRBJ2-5	TGTGCCAGCAGCTTAGCATCCCTACAAGAGACCCAGTACTTC	CASSLASLQETQYF